This T cell receptor (beta chain) was sequenced in a study of OX40 agonist ivuxolimab in advanced cancers. Across the study: The drug used for patients, ivuxolimab, was an agonistic anti-OX40 (CD134) antibody.

This clone showed up just a few times. Its antigen is still unknown. Study results and limitations: It was also the case that some nonresponders had low normalized T-cell clonal expansion. Dosing at 0.1 to 3.0 mg/kg was accompanied by clonal expansion of CD4+ and CD8+ blood T cells by week 6. Expanded clones were, on average, more numerous in CD8+ T cells than in CD4+.

Assay used: immunoSEQ multiplex PCR; TCRdb lists only in-frame clones, some missing. The sample has under 100,000 clones; 75% to 90% are singletons. The V and J ends lost 3 bases and 3 bases respectively, with 14 bases between them. This CDR3 region has 16 residues. CDR1 and CDR2 (germline): SEHNR, FQNEAQ (reference sequence). The TCR originated in an adult with an advanced solid tumor such as melanoma, head and neck, liver or kidney cancer. The gene calls are TRBV7-9 and TRBJ1-4; D is possibly TRBD1 (5 bases). The sample was CD4+ or CD8+ T cells sorted from blood, taken in a trial of the OX40 agonist ivuxolimab. The CDR3 protein is CASSLGQGPSNEKLFF. The DNA of the CDR3 is TGTGCCAGCAGCTTGGGGCAGGGACCCTCTAATGAAAAACTGTTTTTT.